This TCR beta chain was captured in a study of cytomegalovirus exposure and HLA in healthy donors. Study-level information: A prior analysis found around 110 million unique TCR beta sequences from around 190 million T cells. Study-wide results and caveats: CMV serostatus alone was available as immune exposure information.

This CDR3 is 13 amino acids long. Germline values: CDR1 SGHVS, CDR2 FQNEAQ. Deletions cut 7 bases from V and 3 bases from J, with 9 bases between. In the PCR, 60 Vbeta and 13 Jbeta primers were used. Assay used: immunoSEQ multiplex PCR; TCRdb lists only in-frame clones, some missing. The repertoire holds 150,000 to 200,000 clones, 60% to 80% seen once, with around 3.1% in the top ten. Concerning this clone itself: Its antigen is unknown.

The receptor's source is a female donor in good health and CMV-seronegative. The sequenced sample was PBMCs. This chain uses TRBV7-8 with TRBJ2-2; possibly TRBD1 for D (5 bases). The CDR3 region is CASNLQDTGELFF. The CDR3 DNA follows: TGTGCCAGCAACCTACAGGACACCGGGGAGCTGTTTTTT.